The clone carrying this T cell receptor beta chain was counted many times. The antigen is not known. The entry originates in a study of T cell repertoires in cytomegalovirus infection. For the study at large: Through public TCR beta signatures, both CMV infection and matching HLA type were indicated.

CDR1 is SGHVS, CDR2 FQNEAQ, per germline. The V end was cut by 5 bases, the J end by 10 bases, with 15 bases between. This CDR3 is 14 amino acids long. Study-level results: HLA-C-restricted TCR beta clonotypes specific for CMV led the ex vivo response. The study identified carriers of CMV plus the relevant HLA from cumulative public TCR beta family frequency.

Each CDR3 protein gets one entry after TCRdb re-called the reads with MiXCR. Of about 200,000 distinct CDR3 sequences in the sample, approximately 9.6% were seen once. The sample taken for sequencing was PBMCs. This clonotype originated in a human donor in good health (CMV status not recorded). Some clones in this sample may be carry-over from other donors' samples. The V call is TRBV7-8, the J call TRBJ1-6, with a possible D match to TRBD1 (6 bases). The CDR3 reads CASSNRDLRSPLHF. For the CDR3, the DNA is TGTGCCAGCAGCAACAGGGACTTGAGGTCACCCCTCCACTTT.